This entry lists 23 T cell receptor beta chains sequenced from one sample in a study of Graves' ophthalmopathy and Graves' hyperthyroidism. RNA transcripts served as template for amplifying TCR beta CDR3 sequences. First-round RT-PCR employed HTBI primers, with a second-round multiplex PCR after it. TCRdb recomputed calls from the multiplex PCR reads with MiXCR, one row per CDR3 protein. The sample includes hundreds of thousands of distinct CDR3 sequences, 20% to 25% of them seen just once. Source material: peripheral blood. All receptors come from a young woman with stable Graves' hyperthyroidism. Some clones in this sample may be carry-over from other donors' samples.

This clonotype has at least ten counts. The gene calls are TRBV29-1 and TRBJ2-7; the D gene could be TRBD1 or TRBD2 (5 bases each). Germline V gene lookup returns CDR1 SQVTM and CDR2 ANQGSEA. The CDR3 is 12 residues long. V was pared by 3 bases and J by 7 bases, with 13 bases between. The CDR3: CSVEGDRREQYF. Here the CDR3 DNA reads TGCAGCGTTGAGGGGGACCGCCGAGAGCAGTACTTC.

This clonotype was detected only a few times. V usage is TRBV4-1 and J usage is TRBJ1-1; 10 nucleotides match TRBD1. The ends lost 4 bases at V and 3 bases at J; junction bases unmatched: 8. This CDR3 is 16 amino acids long. Germline V CDR1 and CDR2: MGHRA, YSYEKL. The CDR3 loop is CASSRRQGATDTEAFF. The DNA for the CDR3 is TGCGCCAGCAGCCGTCGACAGGGGGCAACGGACACTGAAGCTTTCTTT.

This clonotype was detected ten times or more. The chain links TRBV20-1 to TRBJ2-7, with a tentative D call TRBD2 (6 bases). Looked up from germline, CDR1 is DFQATT and CDR2 is SNEGSKA (reference sequence). This CDR3 spans 13 amino acids. V lost 3 bases and J 7 bases, leaving 16 bases between the germline ends. CDR3 sequence reads: CSARGREDWEQYF. DNA of the CDR3: TGCAGTGCTAGGGGCAGGGAGGATTGGGAGCAGTACTTC.

The table lists this clonotype with many counts. J is TRBJ2-7 and V is TRBV4-2; D is ambiguous. Per the germline V gene, CDR1 is LGHNA and CDR2 is YNFKEQ. Trimming stripped 4 bases from V and 0 bases from J, with 16 bases between. This CDR3 is 16 amino acids long. The CDR3 DNA reads TGTGCCAGCAGCCCCACATCGGACGCCTTCTCCTACGAGCAGTACTTC. Encoded protein: CASSPTSDAFSYEQYF.

This clonotype has ten or more counts. The J gene is TRBJ2-7, the V gene TRBV6-1; 10 bases map to TRBD2. The CDR3 length is 16 residues. Per germline, CDR1 MNHNS and CDR2 SASEGT. The V and J ends lost 3 bases and 1 base, in that order; junction bases with no gene match: 6. The CDR3 region has the DNA TGTGCCAGCAGTGATTATAGCGGGAGGTTTTCCTACGAGCAGTACTTC. Encoded protein: CASSDYSGRFSYEQYF.

This clonotype was recorded many times. The V and J genes are TRBV6-1 and TRBJ1-6, with TRBD1 identical over 7 bases. J was trimmed by 7 bases and V by 9 bases; bases with no gene match: 6. Germline CDR1 and CDR2: MNHNS and SASEGT. The CDR3 covers 13 residues. The CDR3, as DNA: TGTGCCAGTCATAGACAGGGCAATTCACCCCTCCACTTT. This encodes CASHRQGNSPLHF.

Many counts were recorded for this clonotype. CDR3 residues: CASSQITGGGYEQYF. For the CDR3, the DNA is TGTGCCAGCAGTCAGATAACAGGGGGCGGCTACGAGCAGTACTTC. V is TRBV12-3 or TRBV12-4 and J is TRBJ2-7; 9 bases align to TRBD1. The CDR3 length is 15 residues. V dropped 5 bases and J dropped 3; count of bases not matched to a gene: 8.

The chain has TRBV29-1 and TRBJ1-2; 8 positions match TRBD1. Germline V gene sequence: CDR1 SQVTM, CDR2 ANQGSEA. CDR3 length equals 12 residues. The trim removed 6 bases at V and 4 bases at J, leaving 4 bases unmatched. DNA of the CDR3: TGCAGCGTAAACCAGGGGGCCTATGGCTACACCTTC. Translating it yields CSVNQGAYGYTF.

The V and J genes are TRBV6-5 and TRBJ1-2; possible D gene TRBD1, 6 bases. V was clipped by 2 bases and J by 4 bases, with 8 bases between them. Germline V gives CDR1 MNHEY, CDR2 SVGAGI. The CDR3 extends over 13 amino acids. CDR3 in amino acids: CASSYRQAYGYTF. The CDR3 DNA is TGTGCCAGCAGTTACCGACAGGCCTATGGCTACACCTTC.

At least ten counts were recorded for this clonotype. V and J are TRBV20-1 and TRBJ1-2; D is ambiguous. This CDR3 has 12 amino acids. The germline V and J ends were trimmed by 3 bases and 8 bases, with 13 bases remaining between them. CDR1 and CDR2 from the germline V gene are DFQATT and SNEGSKA (reference sequence). In nucleotides, the CDR3 is TGCAGTGCTAGTAGTGGGGAACCCGGCTACACCTTC. Translated: CSASSGEPGYTF.

This chain connects TRBV5-4 to TRBJ2-5, with D possibly being TRBD1 (6 bases). V was clipped by 5 bases and J by 1 base, with 12 bases between them. Per germline, CDR1 SGHNT and CDR2 YYREEE (reference sequence). This CDR3 has 14 amino acids. CDR3 protein: CASRGVGGQETQYF. CDR3 bases: TGTGCCAGCAGAGGGGTAGGGGGCCAAGAGACCCAGTACTTC.

The rearrangement links TRBV20-1 to TRBJ2-7; 7 bases are a match to TRBD2. Trimming cost V 4 bases and J 0 bases; bases outside gene matches: 12. This CDR3 has 16 amino acids. CDR1 is DFQATT, CDR2 SNEGSKA, per germline (reference sequence). CDR3 sequence: CSANSISSGSSYEQYF. CDR3 in DNA: TGCAGTGCTAACAGTATTTCTAGCGGAAGCTCCTACGAGCAGTACTTC.

This clonotype was seen repeatedly, ten times or more. This chain links TRBV3-1 with TRBJ2-2, with 7 nucleotides matching TRBD1. The V and J ends lost 5 bases and 5 bases, in that order; junction bases with no gene match: 2. Germline loops: CDR1 LGHDT, CDR2 YNNKEL (reference sequence). The CDR3 sequence is 13 residues long. This CDR3 is CASSKQGTGELFF. The CDR3 DNA is TGTGCCAGCAGCAAACAGGGGACCGGGGAGCTGTTTTTT.

The gene calls are TRBV12-3 or TRBV12-4 and TRBJ1-5; 8 bases match TRBD1. This CDR3 region has 16 residues. V shed 4 bases, J shed 9 bases, and the junction held 14 bases outside the gene matches. The CDR3 DNA follows: TGTGCCAGCAGTTACTCACAGGGGGACAACGCCGCGCCCCAGCATTTT. This encodes CASSYSQGDNAAPQHF.

This clonotype occurred many times. This chain joins TRBV20-1 and TRBJ1-5; D is uncertain. The germline V gene has CDR1 DFQATT and CDR2 SNEGSKA (reference sequence). V was cut by 4 bases and J by 11 bases, with 21 bases left in between. The CDR3 has 14 amino acids. This chain's CDR3 is CSATHAGASGAQHF. CDR3 DNA: TGCAGTGCTACCCACGCAGGTGCCTCTGGAGCCCAGCATTTT.

Only a few counts were recorded for this clonotype. The chain recombines TRBV12-5 with TRBJ1-2; D remains unclear. V was shortened by 1 base and J by 2 bases, with 5 bases between the two germline ends. The germline gives CDR1 LGHNT, CDR2 FRNRAP. The CDR3 extends over 13 amino acids. The CDR3 coding sequence is TGTGCTAGTGGTTTGGAGGAAAACTATGGCTACACCTTC. Its translation: CASGLEENYGYTF. The whole variable domain, filled in from reference TRBV12-5 and TRBJ1-2, reads DARVTQTPRHKVTEMGQEVTMRCQPILGHNTVFWYRQTMMQGLELLAYFRNRAPLDDSGMPKDRFSAEMPDATLATLKIQPSEPRDSAVYFCASGLEENYGYTFGSGTRLTVV.

This clonotype appeared many times. The chain uses TRBV3-1 and TRBJ1-2; D remains ambiguous. The length of the CDR3 is 14 residues. V lost 4 bases to trimming and J lost 6 bases, with 15 bases between them. CDR1 is LGHDT and CDR2 is YNNKEL in the germline V gene (reference sequence). This CDR3 reads CASSPLVREDGYTF. For the CDR3, the DNA is TGTGCCAGCAGCCCGTTGGTCCGGGAGGATGGCTACACCTTC.

The chain couples TRBV5-4 to TRBJ2-2; 16 nucleotides agree with TRBD2. The CDR3 is 17 amino acids. Germline CDR1 SGHNT, CDR2 YYREEE (reference sequence). Trimming took 4 bases from V and 7 from J; bases not matched to a gene: 7. DNA of the CDR3: TGTGCCAGCAGCGTGGGGACTAGCGGGAGGGCCAGCGGGGAGCTGTTTTTT. Translating it yields CASSVGTSGRASGELFF.

This clonotype was detected only a few times. This sequence joins TRBV14 and TRBJ2-5; TRBD1 aligns across 7 bases. V was pared by 3 bases and J by 1 base, with 8 bases of the junction left unmatched. Germline V CDR1 and CDR2: SGHDN, FVKESK. This CDR3 is 16 amino acids long. The DNA for the CDR3 is TGTGCCAGCAGCCATTGGGTCGAGGGGGCCCAAGAGACCCAGTACTTC. This sequence encodes CASSHWVEGAQETQYF. The full variable domain, completed using reference TRBV14 and TRBJ2-5, is EAGVTQFPSHSVIEKGQTVTLRCDPISGHDNLYWYRRVMGKEIKFLLHFVKESKQDESGMPNNRFLAERTGGTYSTLKVQPAELEDSGVYFCASSHWVEGAQETQYFGPGTRLLVL.

The V gene is TRBV27, the J gene TRBJ1-5, with D maybe TRBD1 (6 bases). Germline loops: CDR1 MNHEY, CDR2 SMNVEV (reference sequence). The CDR3 contains 14 residues. Deletions cut 8 bases from V and 2 bases from J, with 13 bases between. The CDR3 DNA is TGTGCCAGCCGGAAACAGGGAGGCAATCAGCCCCAGCATTTT. Residues: CASRKQGGNQPQHF.

V usage is TRBV28 and J usage is TRBJ1-1; TRBD1 agrees at 8 bases. V shed 1 base and J 7 bases; nucleotides not matched to a gene: 11. CDR1 MDHEN and CDR2 SYDVKM come from the germline V gene. This CDR3 region has 16 residues. The CDR3 nucleotides read TGTGCCAGCAGTTTATCCCTCGGGACAGGTGATTTTGAAGCTTTCTTT. As protein: CASSLSLGTGDFEAFF.

The sample holds many counts of this clonotype. J is TRBJ2-7 and V is TRBV12-3 or TRBV12-4; 7 nucleotides line up with TRBD1. This CDR3 is built from 14 residues. V lost 7 bases to trimming and J lost 0 bases; unmatched junction nucleotides: 6. The CDR3, as DNA: TGTGCCAGCAATTTGGACAGGAGCTCCTACGAGCAGTACTTC. Residues: CASNLDRSSYEQYF.

The sample holds many counts of this clonotype. The chain employs TRBV12-3 or TRBV12-4 and TRBJ2-7; 9 bases fit TRBD2. There are 14 residues in the CDR3. Losses at the gene ends were 3 bases for V and 6 bases for J; bases not matched to a gene: 6. The CDR3 nucleotides read TGTGCCAGCAGTTTTGGGCTAGCGGGAAGCGAGCAGTACTTC. This encodes CASSFGLAGSEQYF.